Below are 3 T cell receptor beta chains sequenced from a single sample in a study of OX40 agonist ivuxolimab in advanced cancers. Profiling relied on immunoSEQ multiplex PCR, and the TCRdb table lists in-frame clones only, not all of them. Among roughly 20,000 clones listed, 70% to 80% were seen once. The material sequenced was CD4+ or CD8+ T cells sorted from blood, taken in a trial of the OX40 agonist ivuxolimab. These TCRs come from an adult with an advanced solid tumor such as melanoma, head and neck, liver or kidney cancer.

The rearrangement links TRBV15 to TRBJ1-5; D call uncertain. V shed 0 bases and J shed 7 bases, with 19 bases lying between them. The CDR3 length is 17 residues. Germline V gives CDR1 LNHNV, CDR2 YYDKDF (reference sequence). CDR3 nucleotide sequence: TGTGCCACCAGCAGAGAATTTCTCCAGACGAGCGAGCAGCCCCAGCATTTT. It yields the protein CATSREFLQTSEQPQHF.

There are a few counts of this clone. CDR3 sequence: CASSQVFGGLQKYNEQFF. The DNA of the CDR3 is TGCGCCAGCAGCCAAGTCTTTGGGGGACTACAGAAATACAATGAGCAGTTCTTC. The chain employs TRBV4-1 and TRBJ2-1; 7 nucleotides agree with TRBD2. Germline CDR1 MGHRA, CDR2 YSYEKL. The CDR3 loop spans 18 amino acids. V was clipped by 1 base and J by 4 bases; unmatched bases: 13.

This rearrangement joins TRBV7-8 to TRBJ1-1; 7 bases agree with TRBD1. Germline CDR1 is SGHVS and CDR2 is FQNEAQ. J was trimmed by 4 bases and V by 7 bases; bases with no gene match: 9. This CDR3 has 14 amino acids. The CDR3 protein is CASIDLGGVTEAFF. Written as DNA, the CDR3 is TGTGCCAGCATCGACCTAGGGGGCGTCACTGAAGCTTTCTTT.